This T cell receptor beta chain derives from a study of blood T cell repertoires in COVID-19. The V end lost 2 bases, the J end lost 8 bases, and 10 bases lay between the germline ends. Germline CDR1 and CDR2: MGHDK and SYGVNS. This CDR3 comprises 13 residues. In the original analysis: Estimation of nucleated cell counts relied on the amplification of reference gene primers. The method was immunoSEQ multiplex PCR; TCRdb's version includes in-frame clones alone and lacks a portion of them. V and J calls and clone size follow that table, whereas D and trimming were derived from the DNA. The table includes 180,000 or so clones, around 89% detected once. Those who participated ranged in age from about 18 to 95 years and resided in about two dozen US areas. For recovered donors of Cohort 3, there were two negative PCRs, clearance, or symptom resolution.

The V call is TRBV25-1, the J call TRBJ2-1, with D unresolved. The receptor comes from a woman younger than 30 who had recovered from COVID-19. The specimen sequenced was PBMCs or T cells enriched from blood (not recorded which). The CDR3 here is CASSEPNRDEQFF. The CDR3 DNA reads TGTGCCAGCAGTGAACCTAATAGAGATGAGCAGTTCTTC.